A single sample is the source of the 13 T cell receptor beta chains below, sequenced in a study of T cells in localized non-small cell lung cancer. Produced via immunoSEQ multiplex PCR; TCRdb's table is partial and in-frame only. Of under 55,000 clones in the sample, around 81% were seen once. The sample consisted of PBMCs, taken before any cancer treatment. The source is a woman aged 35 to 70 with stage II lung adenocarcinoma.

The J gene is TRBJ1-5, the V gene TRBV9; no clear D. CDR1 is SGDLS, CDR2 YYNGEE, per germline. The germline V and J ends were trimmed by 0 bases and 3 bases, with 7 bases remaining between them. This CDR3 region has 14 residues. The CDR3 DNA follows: TGTGCCAGCAGCGTAGGTAGCAACAATCAGCCCCAGCATTTT. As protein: CASSVGSNNQPQHF.

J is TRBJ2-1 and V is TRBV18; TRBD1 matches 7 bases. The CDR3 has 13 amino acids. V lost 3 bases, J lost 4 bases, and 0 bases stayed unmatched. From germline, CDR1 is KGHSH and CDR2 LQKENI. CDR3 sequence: CASSPGQYNEQFF. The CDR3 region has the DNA TGTGCCAGCTCACCGGGACAGTACAATGAGCAGTTCTTC.

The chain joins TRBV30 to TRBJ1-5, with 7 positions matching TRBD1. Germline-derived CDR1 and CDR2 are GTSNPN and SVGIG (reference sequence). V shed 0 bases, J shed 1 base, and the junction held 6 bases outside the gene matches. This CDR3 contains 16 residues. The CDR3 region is CAWSVLRGGSNQPQHF. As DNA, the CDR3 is TGTGCCTGGAGTGTACTAAGAGGGGGCAGCAATCAGCCCCAGCATTTT.

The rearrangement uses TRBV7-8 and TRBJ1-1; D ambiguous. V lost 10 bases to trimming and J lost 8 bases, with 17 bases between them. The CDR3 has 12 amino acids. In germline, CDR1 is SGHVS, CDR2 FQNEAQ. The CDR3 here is CATMGSEFEAFF. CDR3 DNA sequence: TGTGCCACAATGGGCAGCGAATTCGAAGCTTTCTTT.

CDR3 region: CASRGTDYGYTF. The CDR3 DNA reads as TGTGCCAGCAGGGGGACAGACTATGGCTACACCTTC. The chain is built from TRBV27 and TRBJ1-2; 7 nucleotides align to TRBD1. Looked up from germline, CDR1 is MNHEY and CDR2 is SMNVEV (reference sequence). With V trimmed by 6 bases and J by 3 bases, 1 base remained unmatched. The length of the CDR3 is 12 residues.

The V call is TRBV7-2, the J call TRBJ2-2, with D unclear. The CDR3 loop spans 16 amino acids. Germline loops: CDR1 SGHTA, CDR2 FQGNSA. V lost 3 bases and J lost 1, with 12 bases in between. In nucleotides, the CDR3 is TGTGCCAGCAGCTTGAGAAGGGCCCTGAACACCGGGGAGCTGTTTTTT. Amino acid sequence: CASSLRRALNTGELFF. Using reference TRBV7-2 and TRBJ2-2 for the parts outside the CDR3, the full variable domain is GAGVSQSPSNKVTEKGKDVELRCDPISGHTALYWYRQSLGQGLEFLIYFQGNSAPDKSGLPSDRFSAERTGGSVSTLTIQRTQQEDSAVYLCASSLRRALNTGELFFGEGSRLTVL.

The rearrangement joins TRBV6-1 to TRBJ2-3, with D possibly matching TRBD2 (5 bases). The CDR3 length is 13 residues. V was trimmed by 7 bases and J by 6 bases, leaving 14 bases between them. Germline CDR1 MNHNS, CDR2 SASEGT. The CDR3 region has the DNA TGTGCCAGCAATTTATTGACGGGGGATACGCAGTATTTT. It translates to CASNLLTGDTQYF.

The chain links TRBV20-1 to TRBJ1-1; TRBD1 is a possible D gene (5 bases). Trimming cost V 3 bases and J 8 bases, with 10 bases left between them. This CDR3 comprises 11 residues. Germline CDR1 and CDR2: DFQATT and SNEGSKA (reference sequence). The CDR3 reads CSASGGGEAFF. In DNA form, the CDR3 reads TGCAGTGCTAGTGGGGGGGGAGAAGCTTTCTTT.

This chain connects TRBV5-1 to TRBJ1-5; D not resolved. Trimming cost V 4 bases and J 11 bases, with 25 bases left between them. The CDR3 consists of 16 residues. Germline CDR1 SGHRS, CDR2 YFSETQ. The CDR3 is CASSPSLGSSEGAQHF. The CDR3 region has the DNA TGCGCCAGCAGCCCTTCGCTGGGCTCCTCGGAGGGAGCCCAGCATTTT.

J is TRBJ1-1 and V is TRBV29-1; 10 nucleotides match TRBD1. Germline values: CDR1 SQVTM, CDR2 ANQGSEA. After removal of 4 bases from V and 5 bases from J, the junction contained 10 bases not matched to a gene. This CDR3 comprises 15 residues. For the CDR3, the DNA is TGCAGCGTTGTCCCGGGACAGGGGAGTTGGACTGAAGCTTTCTTT. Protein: CSVVPGQGSWTEAFF. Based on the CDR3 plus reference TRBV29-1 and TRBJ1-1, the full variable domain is SAVISQKPSRDICQRGTSLTIQCQVDSQVTMMFWYRQQPGQSLTLIATANQGSEATYESGFVIDKFPISRPNLTFSTLTVSNMSPEDSSIYLCSVVPGQGSWTEAFFGQGTRLTVV.

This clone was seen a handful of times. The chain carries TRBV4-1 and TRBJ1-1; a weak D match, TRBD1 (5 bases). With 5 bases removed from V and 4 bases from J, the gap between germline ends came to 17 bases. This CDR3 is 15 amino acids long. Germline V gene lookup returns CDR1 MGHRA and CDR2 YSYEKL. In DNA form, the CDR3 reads TGCGCCAGCAGCAGTCAATTCCCAGGGTCCACTGAAGCTTTCTTT. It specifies CASSSQFPGSTEAFF.

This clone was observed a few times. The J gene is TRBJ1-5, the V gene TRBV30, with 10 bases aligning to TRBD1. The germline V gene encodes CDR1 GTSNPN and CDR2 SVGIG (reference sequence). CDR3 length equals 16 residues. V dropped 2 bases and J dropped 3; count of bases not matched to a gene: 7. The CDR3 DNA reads TGTGCCTGGAGTTCCCAGGACAGGGGGAACAATCAGCCCCAGCATTTT. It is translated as CAWSSQDRGNNQPQHF.

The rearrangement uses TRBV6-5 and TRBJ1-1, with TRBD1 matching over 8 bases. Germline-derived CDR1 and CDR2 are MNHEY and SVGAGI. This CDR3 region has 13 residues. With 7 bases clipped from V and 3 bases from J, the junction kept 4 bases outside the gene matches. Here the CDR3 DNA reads TGTGCCAGCAACACAGGGGGAGACACTGAAGCTTTCTTT. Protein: CASNTGGDTEAFF.